This passage covers 25 T cell receptor beta chains from one sample sequenced in a study of blood T cell repertoires in COVID-19. Here immunoSEQ multiplex PCR was the method, and the copy in TCRdb shows in-frame clones only, minus some. The repertoire consists of around 70,000 clones, with around nine tenths occurring once and the leading ten covering under 6.5%. The source material was peripheral blood. These receptors all stem from a human donor in a cohort sampled during active COVID-19.

The chain joins TRBV6-1 to TRBJ2-5; D gene uncertain. Germline V gives CDR1 MNHNS, CDR2 SASEGT. The V end lost 1 base, the J end lost 5 bases, and 14 bases lay between the germline ends. The CDR3 is 15 amino acids. The CDR3 nucleotides read TGTGCCAGCAGTGAAGGAGGTGTGGTCCGCGAGACCCAGTACTTC. This translates into CASSEGGVVRETQYF.

V usage is TRBV5-5 and J usage is TRBJ1-6; D is undetermined. V was trimmed by 0 bases and J by 0 bases, leaving 7 bases between them. This CDR3 has 16 amino acids. Germline V gene sequence: CDR1 SGHKS, CDR2 YYEKEE (reference sequence). The CDR3 loop is CASSLGLSSYNSPLHF. DNA for the CDR3: TGTGCCAGCAGCTTGGGGTTGAGCTCCTATAATTCACCCCTCCACTTT. Variable domain in full (rest from reference TRBV5-5 and TRBJ1-6): DAGVTQSPTHLIKTRGQQVTLRCSPISGHKSVSWYQQVLGQGPQFIFQYYEKEERGRGNFPDRFSARQFPNYSSELNVNALLLGDSALYLCASSLGLSSYNSPLHFGNGTRLTVT.

This sequence joins TRBV4-1 and TRBJ1-2; D ambiguous. The V end was cut by 7 bases, the J end by 8 bases, with 29 bases between. Germline lookup yields CDR1 MGHRA and CDR2 YSYEKL. The CDR3 runs to 17 residues. The CDR3 coding sequence is TGCGCCAGCACCCGGACCCTGACTAGAGGCATGCCGGGGGGCTACACCTTC. Translated, it gives CASTRTLTRGMPGGYTF.

This clone has more than one count but fewer than ten. The rearrangement uses TRBV11-3 and TRBJ2-7, with D maybe TRBD2 (5 bases). Per the germline V gene, CDR1 is SGHNT and CDR2 is YENEEA. The CDR3 totals 15 residues. V was trimmed by 3 bases and J by 3 bases, leaving 15 bases between them. CDR3 nucleotide sequence: TGTGCCAGCAGCTTTGGGAGTGGGCAGCTCTACGAGCAGTACTTC. Amino acid sequence: CASSFGSGQLYEQYF.

The chain employs TRBV7-8 and TRBJ2-7, with D possibly TRBD2 on 6 matching bases. V lost 2 bases and J 3 bases, leaving 14 bases between the germline ends. CDR1 is SGHVS, CDR2 FQNEAQ, per germline. The CDR3 length is 15 residues. This CDR3 reads CASSLPKGTYYEQYF. In DNA, the CDR3 is TGTGCCAGCAGCTTACCGAAGGGGACTTACTACGAGCAGTACTTC.

The genes are TRBV7-9 and TRBJ1-2; D uncertain. This CDR3 spans 12 amino acids. Trimming removed 3 bases at V and 7 bases at J, with 9 bases between. Per the germline V gene, CDR1 is SEHNR and CDR2 is FQNEAQ (reference sequence). Here the CDR3 reads CASSFSALGYTF. The CDR3 nucleotides are TGTGCCAGCAGCTTTAGTGCCCTTGGCTACACCTTC.

The chain employs TRBV4-1 and TRBJ1-1, with 8 bases identical to TRBD1. Germline V gene sequence: CDR1 MGHRA, CDR2 YSYEKL. V trimming: 5 bases; J trimming: 4 bases; junction bases outside the gene matches: 6. CDR3 length: 14 amino acids. In DNA form, the CDR3 reads TGCGCCAGCAGCACCCACAGGGGGTCCACTGAAGCTTTCTTT. It specifies CASSTHRGSTEAFF.

The chain couples TRBV7-2 to TRBJ1-6; 9 bases are shared with TRBD1. Germline V CDR1 and CDR2: SGHTA, FQGNSA. With 2 bases clipped from V and 5 bases from J, the junction kept 1 base outside the gene matches. The CDR3 is made up of 15 amino acids. As DNA, the CDR3 is TGTGCCAGCAGCTTAAGGACAGGGGATAATTCACCCCTCCACTTT. Protein sequence: CASSLRTGDNSPLHF.

This chain uses TRBV9 with TRBJ1-6; TRBD1 might be the D (6 bases). V shed 0 bases and J shed 10 bases, with 17 bases lying between them. The CDR3 totals 16 residues. The V gene's germline CDR1 is SGDLS and CDR2 YYNGEE. This CDR3 reads CASSVGEGGMVSPLHF. DNA for the CDR3: TGTGCCAGCAGCGTAGGGGAGGGGGGGATGGTATCACCCCTCCACTTT.

The genes are TRBV7-2 and TRBJ2-4, with 7 nucleotides matching TRBD1. CDR3 length equals 18 residues. Losses at the gene ends were 5 bases for V and 6 bases for J; bases not matched to a gene: 19. CDR1 is SGHTA, CDR2 FQGNSA, per germline. In DNA, the CDR3 is TGTGCCAGCAGCCCGAACATAATAATCACAGGGGTCGCAAACATTCAGTACTTC. It is translated as CASSPNIIITGVANIQYF. Based on the CDR3 plus reference TRBV7-2 and TRBJ2-4, the full variable domain is GAGVSQSPSNKVTEKGKDVELRCDPISGHTALYWYRQSLGQGLEFLIYFQGNSAPDKSGLPSDRFSAERTGGSVSTLTIQRTQQEDSAVYLCASSPNIIITGVANIQYFGAGTRLSVL.

The chain recombines TRBV19 with TRBJ1-5; maybe TRBD1 (5 bases). The CDR3 is 15 amino acids. Germline V gene lookup returns CDR1 LNHDA and CDR2 SQIVND (reference sequence). The ends were cut back, 3 bases at V and 2 bases at J, with 11 bases in the middle. The CDR3 region has the DNA TGTGCCAGTAGTATTGGGGGGACTGGCAATCAGCCCCAGCATTTT. This translates into CASSIGGTGNQPQHF.

This clone was observed a few times. The J gene is TRBJ2-4, the V gene TRBV7-2, with TRBD2 matching 10 bases. CDR1 SGHTA and CDR2 FQGNSA come from the germline V gene. The CDR3 runs 16 residues. V was clipped by 4 bases and J by 5 bases; unmatched bases: 8. The DNA of the CDR3 is TGTGCCAGCAGCTCGGTAGCGGGGGGCCTGGAAAACATTCAGTACTTC. It is translated as CASSSVAGGLENIQYF.

The chain joins TRBV15 to TRBJ2-1; TRBD1 agrees at 7 bases. The CDR3 is 16 residues long. Losses at the gene ends were 5 bases for V and 4 bases for J; bases not matched to a gene: 11. The germline V gene has CDR1 LNHNV and CDR2 YYDKDF (reference sequence). CDR3 DNA sequence: TGTGCCACCAGCGGGGGTACAGGGGTTTCGTACAATGAGCAGTTCTTC. Translating it yields CATSGGTGVSYNEQFF.

The chain uses TRBV2 and TRBJ1-5, with D tentatively TRBD1 (5 bases). Per the germline V gene, CDR1 is SNHLY and CDR2 is FYNNEI. Trimming cost V 11 bases and J 5 bases, with 13 bases left between them. The CDR3 length is 12 residues. CDR3 residues: CAAGTGDQPQHF. DNA for the CDR3: TGTGCCGCAGGTACGGGGGATCAGCCCCAGCATTTT. The entire variable domain, with the rest obtained from reference TRBV2 and TRBJ1-5, is as follows: EPEVTQTPSHQVTQMGQEVILRCVPISNHLYFYWYRQILGQKVEFLVSFYNNEISEKSEIFDDQFSVERPDGSNFTLKIRSTKLEDSAMYFCAAGTGDQPQHFGDGTRLSIL.

In its sample, this clone was seen once. V usage is TRBV5-8 and J usage is TRBJ2-7; no firm D call. Germline lookup yields CDR1 SGHTS and CDR2 YDEGEE. V lost 1 base and J lost 3, with 14 bases in between. The CDR3 has 15 amino acids. The CDR3 DNA is TGTGCCAGCAGCTTGAGTTCCATGGCAGACTACGAGCAGTACTTC. Protein: CASSLSSMADYEQYF. Filled out from reference TRBV5-8 and TRBJ2-7, the complete variable domain reads EAGVTQSPTHLIKTRGQQATLRCSPISGHTSVYWYQQALGLGLQFLLWYDEGEERNRGNFPPRFSGRQFPNYSSELNVNALELEDSALYLCASSLSSMADYEQYFGPGTRLTVT.

CDR3 in DNA: TGTGCCAGCAGTTGGGACAGCGAAATTAGCAATCAGCCCCAGCATTTT. It codes for CASSWDSEISNQPQHF. The chain is built from TRBV6-6 and TRBJ1-5; 7 bases agree with TRBD1. V gave up 4 bases and J gave up 0 bases; unmatched junction bases: 6. The CDR3 sequence is 16 residues long. The V gene's germline CDR1 is MNHNY and CDR2 SVGAGI (reference sequence).

The V gene is TRBV11-2, the J gene TRBJ1-3; D gene unclear. The CDR3 has 13 amino acids. Germline V gene data show CDR1 as SGHAT and CDR2 as FQNNGV. V was clipped by 5 bases and J by 0 bases, with 5 bases between them. This chain's CDR3 is CASSLFSGNTIYF. Here the CDR3 DNA reads TGTGCCAGCAGCCTTTTCTCTGGAAACACCATATATTTT.

The chain is built from TRBV7-9 and TRBJ2-2; D is possibly TRBD2 (7 bases). The CDR3 covers 17 residues. V gave up 0 bases and J gave up 5 bases, with 16 bases separating them. Germline assignment: CDR1 SEHNR and CDR2 FQNEAQ (reference sequence). DNA of the CDR3: TGTGCCAGCAGCTTAGCGCCCCAGGGGACTATGACCGGGGAGCTGTTTTTT. Translation gives CASSLAPQGTMTGELFF.

The rearrangement uses TRBV12-5 and TRBJ2-5; TRBD1 matches at 8 bases. This CDR3 comprises 15 residues. Unmatched junction bases numbered 9, after V lost 5 bases and J lost 4 bases. CDR1 and CDR2 (germline): LGHNT, FRNRAP. The DNA for the CDR3 is TGTGCTAGTGGTCGAACCTCAGGGGGCGCAGAGACCCAGTACTTC. Protein sequence: CASGRTSGGAETQYF.

In this sample, this clone turned up once. The rearrangement uses TRBV11-2 and TRBJ2-1; D ambiguous. V dropped 3 bases and J dropped 6 bases, with 9 bases sitting between them. The CDR3 consists of 13 residues. Germline values: CDR1 SGHAT, CDR2 FQNNGV. The CDR3 DNA follows: TGTGCCAGCAGCTTCAAATGGCCCAATGAGCAGTTCTTC. Its translation: CASSFKWPNEQFF.

The genes are TRBV7-2 and TRBJ2-1, with D perhaps matching TRBD2 (6 bases). Trimming stripped 2 bases from V and 7 bases from J, with 15 bases between. Germline V gene lookup returns CDR1 SGHTA and CDR2 FQGNSA. This CDR3 has 15 amino acids. The CDR3 is CASSLWAGTGNEQFF. The CDR3 bases are TGTGCCAGCAGCTTATGGGCGGGGACGGGGAATGAGCAGTTCTTC.

V and J are TRBV27 and TRBJ2-7; D is unresolved. V was cut by 5 bases and J by 0 bases, with 23 bases left in between. The CDR3 length is 18 residues. Germline assignment: CDR1 MNHEY and CDR2 SMNVEV (reference sequence). CDR3 protein: CASSPLPLPSSSSYEQYF. In nucleotides, the CDR3 is TGTGCCAGCAGTCCCCTCCCCCTCCCGTCGTCGAGCTCCTACGAGCAGTACTTC.

CDR3 in DNA: TGTGCCACCAGCCTAGCGGGGGGAAACACCGGGGAGCTGTTTTTT. Its translation: CATSLAGGNTGELFF. The gene calls are TRBV15 and TRBJ2-2; 11 positions agree with TRBD2. Per germline, CDR1 LNHNV and CDR2 YYDKDF (reference sequence). The trim removed 5 bases at V and 2 bases at J, leaving 1 base unmatched. This CDR3 is 15 amino acids long.

Only one count was recorded for this clone. The chain combines TRBV7-2 with TRBJ1-2; 12 nucleotides line up with TRBD1. Trimming removed 5 bases from V and 4 bases from J; junction bases left unmatched: 2. From germline, CDR1 is SGHTA and CDR2 FQGNSA. This CDR3 is 14 amino acids long. The CDR3 coding sequence is TGTGCCAGCAGCCCGGGACAGGGGGCCTATGGCTACACCTTC. It encodes CASSPGQGAYGYTF.

The V gene is TRBV18, the J gene TRBJ1-5; 8 nucleotides match TRBD1. There are 14 residues in the CDR3. With 3 bases clipped from V and 7 bases from J, the junction kept 5 bases outside the gene matches. CDR1 and CDR2 (germline): KGHSH, LQKENI. CDR3 residues: CASSPGTGRQPQHF. In DNA form, the CDR3 reads TGTGCCAGCTCACCCGGGACAGGTCGGCAGCCCCAGCATTTT.